The sequence of this T cell receptor (beta chain) was determined in a study of blood T cell repertoires in COVID-19. Background on the study: Sources were T cells, B-cell-depleted T cells, or PBMCs; the material itself was cDNA or gDNA.

A Seattle source enrolled patients during active infection and followed them longitudinally. Using immunoSEQ multiplex PCR, the repertoire was profiled, and TCRdb retains in-frame clones only, with some absent. The sample has just over 150,000 clones; around 82% are singletons. V shed 5 bases, J shed 7 bases, and the junction held 14 bases outside the gene matches. The germline V gene encodes CDR1 SGHTA and CDR2 FQGNSA. The CDR3 consists of 17 residues. Sequenced: peripheral blood. The TCR sequence derives from a woman between 40 and 55 years old with COVID-19, enrolled during active disease. This chain uses TRBV7-2 with TRBJ2-7; TRBD2 aligns across 13 bases. The CDR3 reads CASSLQGLAGTRREQYF. The CDR3 coding sequence is TGTGCCAGCAGCCTCCAGGGACTAGCGGGAACTCGTAGGGAGCAGTACTTC.